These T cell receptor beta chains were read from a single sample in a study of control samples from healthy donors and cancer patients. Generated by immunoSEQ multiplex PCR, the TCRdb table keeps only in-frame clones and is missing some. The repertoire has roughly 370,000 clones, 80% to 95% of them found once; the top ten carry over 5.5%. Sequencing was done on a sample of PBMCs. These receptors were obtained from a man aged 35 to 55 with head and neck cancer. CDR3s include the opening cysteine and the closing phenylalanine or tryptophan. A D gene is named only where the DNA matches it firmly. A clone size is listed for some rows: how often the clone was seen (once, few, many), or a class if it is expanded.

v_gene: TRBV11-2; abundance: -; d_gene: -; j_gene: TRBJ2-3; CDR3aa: CASSDGQTVTDTQYF; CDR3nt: TGTGCCAGCAGCGATGGACAAACCGTCACAGATACGCAGTATTTT
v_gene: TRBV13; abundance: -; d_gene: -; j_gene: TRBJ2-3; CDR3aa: CASSLGGIIGGSADTQYF; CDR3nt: TGTGCCAGCAGCTTAGGGGGGATAATTGGAGGTAGCGCAGATACGCAGTATTTT
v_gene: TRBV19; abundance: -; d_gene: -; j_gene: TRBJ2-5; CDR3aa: CATSLGGETQYF; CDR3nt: TGTGCCACCTCACTAGGAGGAGAGACCCAGTACTTC
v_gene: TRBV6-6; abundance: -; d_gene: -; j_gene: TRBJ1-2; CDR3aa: CASSYPTFGYTF; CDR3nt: TGTGCCAGCAGTTACCCAACCTTTGGTTACACCTTC
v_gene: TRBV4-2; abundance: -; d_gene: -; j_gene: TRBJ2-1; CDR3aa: CASSQEAMDRLNEQFF; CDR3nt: TGTGCCAGCAGCCAAGAAGCCATGGACAGACTCAATGAGCAGTTCTTC
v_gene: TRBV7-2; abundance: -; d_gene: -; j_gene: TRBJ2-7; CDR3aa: CASSTGQGPLEQYF; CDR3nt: TGTGCCAGCAGCACCGGACAAGGGCCGCTCGAGCAGTACTTC
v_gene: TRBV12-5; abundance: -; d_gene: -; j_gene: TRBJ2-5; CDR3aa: CASGLVREGQETQYF; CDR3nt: TGTGCTAGTGGTTTGGTACGAGAGGGGCAAGAGACCCAGTACTTC
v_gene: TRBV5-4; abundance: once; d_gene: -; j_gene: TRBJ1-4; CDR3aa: CASSFMGPTNEKLFF; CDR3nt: TGTGCCAGCAGCTTTATGGGTCCAACTAATGAAAAACTGTTTTTT
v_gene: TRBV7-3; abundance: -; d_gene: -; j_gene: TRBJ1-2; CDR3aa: CASSPQAGDYGYTF; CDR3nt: TGTGCCAGCAGCCCCCAGGCGGGGGACTATGGCTACACCTTC
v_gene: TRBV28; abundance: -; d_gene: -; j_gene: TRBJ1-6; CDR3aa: CASTLGTINRSSYNSPLHF; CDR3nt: TGTGCCAGCACCCTCGGGACGATAAACAGGAGCTCCTATAATTCACCCCTCCACTTT
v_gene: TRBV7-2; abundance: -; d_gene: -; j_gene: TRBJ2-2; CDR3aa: CASSPQRGLTGELFF; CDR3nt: TGTGCCAGCAGCCCCCAACGGGGGCTCACCGGGGAGCTGTTTTTT
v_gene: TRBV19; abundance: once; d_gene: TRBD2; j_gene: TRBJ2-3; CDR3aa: CASSMSSGGGDTQYF; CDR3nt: TGTGCCAGTAGTATGTCAAGCGGGGGCGGAGATACGCAGTATTTT
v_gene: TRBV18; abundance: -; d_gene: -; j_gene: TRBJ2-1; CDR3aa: CASSPGASRGNNEQFF; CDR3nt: TGTGCCAGCTCACCTGGGGCTAGCCGTGGAAACAATGAGCAGTTCTTC
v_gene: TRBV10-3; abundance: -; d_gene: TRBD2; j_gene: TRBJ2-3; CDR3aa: CAISTSGRAGGDTQYF; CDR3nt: TGTGCCATCTCCACTAGCGGGAGGGCAGGGGGGGATACGCAGTATTTT
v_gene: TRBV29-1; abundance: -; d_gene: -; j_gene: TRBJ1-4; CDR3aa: CSVKGESEKLFF; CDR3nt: TGCAGCGTTAAGGGGGAGAGTGAAAAACTGTTTTTT
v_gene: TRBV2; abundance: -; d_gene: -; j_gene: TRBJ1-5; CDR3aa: CASREQSNQPQHF; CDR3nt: TGTGCCAGCAGGGAACAGTCAAATCAGCCCCAGCATTTT
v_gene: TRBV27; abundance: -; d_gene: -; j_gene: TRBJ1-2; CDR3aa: CASSSRPEFYGYTF; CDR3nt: TGTGCCAGCAGTTCCCGTCCGGAATTCTATGGCTACACCTTC
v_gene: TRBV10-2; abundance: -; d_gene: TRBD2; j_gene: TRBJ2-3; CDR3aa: CASSRGGTSAQGRTDTQYF; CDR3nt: TGCGCCAGCAGTCGTGGGGGGACTAGCGCTCAAGGACGCACAGATACGCAGTATTTT
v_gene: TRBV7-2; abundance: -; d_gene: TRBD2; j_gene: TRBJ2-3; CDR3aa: CASSLGLAGPTDTQYF; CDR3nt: TGTGCCAGCAGCTTAGGACTAGCGGGGCCCACAGATACGCAGTATTTT
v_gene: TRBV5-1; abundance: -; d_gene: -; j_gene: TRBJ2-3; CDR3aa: CASSLGTPDTQYF; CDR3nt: TGCGCCAGCAGCTTGGGTACCCCAGATACGCAGTATTTT
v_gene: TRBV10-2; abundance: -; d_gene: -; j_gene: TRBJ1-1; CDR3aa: CASSDRGTGTEAFF; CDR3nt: TGCGCCAGCAGTGATCGGGGGACGGGGACTGAAGCTTTCTTT
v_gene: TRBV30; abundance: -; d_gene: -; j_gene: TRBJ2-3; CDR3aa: CAWSVEYVLSPTGLDIDTQYF; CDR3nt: TGTGCCTGGAGTGTGGAGTACGTTCTGTCGCCGACAGGACTAGACATAGATACGCAGTATTTT
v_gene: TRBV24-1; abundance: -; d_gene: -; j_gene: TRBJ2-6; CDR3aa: CATSWTSSSGANVLTF; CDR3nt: TGTGCCACCAGTTGGACATCCTCCTCTGGGGCCAACGTCCTGACTTTC
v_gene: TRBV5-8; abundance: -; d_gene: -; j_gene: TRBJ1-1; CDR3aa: CVEAPTAARNTEAFF; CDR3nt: TGTGTCGAGGCCCCCACCGCCGCCCGGAACACTGAAGCTTTCTTT
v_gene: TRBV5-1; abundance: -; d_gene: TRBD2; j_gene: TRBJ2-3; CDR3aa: CASSLAGVADTQYF; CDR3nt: TGCGCCAGCAGCTTAGCGGGAGTGGCAGATACGCAGTATTTT
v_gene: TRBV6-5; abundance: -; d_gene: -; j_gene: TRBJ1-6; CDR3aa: CASSYSRGAVNSPLHF; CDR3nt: TGTGCCAGCAGTTACTCTCGGGGGGCGGTGAATTCACCCCTCCACTTT
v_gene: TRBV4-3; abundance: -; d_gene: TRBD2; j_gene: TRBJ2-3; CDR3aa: CASSARGLAGGTDTQYF; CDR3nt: TGCGCCAGCAGCGCGAGGGGACTAGCGGGGGGCACAGATACGCAGTATTTT
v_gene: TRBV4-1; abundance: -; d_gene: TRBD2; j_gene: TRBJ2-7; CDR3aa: CASSPRGSPTARGGPYEQYF; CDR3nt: TGCGCCAGCAGCCCGCGGGGCTCCCCAACCGCGCGGGGGGGCCCCTACGAGCAGTACTTC
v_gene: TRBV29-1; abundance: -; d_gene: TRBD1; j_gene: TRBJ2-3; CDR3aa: CSVEPGQRSTDTQYF; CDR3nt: TGCAGCGTTGAGCCGGGACAGAGAAGCACAGATACGCAGTATTTT